Below, one T cell receptor (beta chain) is given with its context. Its specificity is not known. The trim removed 9 bases at V and 4 bases at J, leaving 2 bases unmatched. This CDR3 contains 12 residues. Germline assignment: CDR1 SGHDN and CDR2 FVKESK. Method: immunoSEQ multiplex PCR; TCRdb's copy keeps in-frame clones and lacks some. The table lists 550,000 to 600,000 clones, more than 95% of them singletons. The sample comes from a study of shared clonotypes between healthy human individuals. Across the study: The people who gave samples were a couple of women and three men aged 18 to 49. CD4 naive cells filled three plates per donor, CD4 memory three, CD8 naive two and CD8 memory one. Study results and limitations: Estimated richness values were generally larger in naive subsets than in memory subsets.

Naive CD8 populations comprised CD45RO-negative cells positively selected for CCR7, excluding terminally differentiated effector memory CD45RA+ cells. Input material: naive CD8+ T cells sorted from blood. The sequence was collected from a man aged 30-40 years in good health. This chain uses TRBV14 with TRBJ2-7; 11 positions match TRBD1. This CDR3 is CARWDRGYEQYF. CDR3 coding DNA: TGTGCCAGATGGGACAGGGGGTACGAGCAGTACTTC.